The clone carrying this TCR beta chain appeared once. Its antigen is as yet unknown. A read error may explain this, as a much larger clone is one base away. The data were taken from a study of T-cell reconstitution after alpha-beta-depleted transplantation in children. Study-wide results and limits: Hyperexpanded clones declined; after one year, newly produced T cells mostly supplied diversity. In patients about two months after transplant, alpha-beta T cells reportedly arose from several hundred expanded graft clones. In some patients, recipient T cells and intrathymic progenitors surviving conditioning explained high day-60 diversity.

Germline lookup yields CDR1 SGHTA and CDR2 FQGNSA. Trimming left V 5 bases short and J 10 bases short, with 21 bases between. This CDR3 has 14 residues. TCRbeta library construction was performed incorporating unique molecular identifiers. MiXCR was run by TCRdb on the PCR reads, yielding one entry per CDR3 protein. The repertoire holds nearly 250,000 distinct CDR3 sequences, with roughly 8.2% as singletons. This rearrangement joins TRBV7-2 to TRBJ2-7, with D possibly being TRBD1 or TRBD2 (6 bases each). The sequences come from PBMCs, mostly from graft donor cells, collected 180 days after TCRalphabeta/CD19-depleted stem cell transplant. The receptor was derived from a male patient younger than 18 who had a stem cell transplant for acute lymphoblastic leukemia, so the T cells may come from the graft donor. CDR3 coding DNA: TGTGCCAGCAGCCCCGTGGGGGGCCGGGATGACCAGTACTTC. It encodes CASSPVGGRDDQYF. The full variable domain, with the rest looked up from reference TRBV7-2 and TRBJ2-7, is GAGVSQSPSNKVTEKGKDVELRCDPISGHTALYWYRQSLGQGLEFLIYFQGNSAPDKSGLPSDRFSAERTGGSVSTLTIQRTQQEDSAVYLCASSPVGGRDDQYFGPGTRLTVT.